The 27 T cell receptor beta chains reported below all come from one sample, sequenced in a study of beta chain features in type 1 diabetes. Since all of the isolated RNA was reverse transcribed, expressed TCRB transcripts were what got sequenced. The table came from immunoSEQ multiplex PCR; TCRdb's copy has only in-frame clones and leaves some out. Counted here are some 270,000 clones, roughly 15% occurring once; the ten biggest clones make up roughly 0.024%. Sequencing was done on a sample of naive CD4+ T cells from blood. The receptors shown here come from a woman aged 40 to 49 in good health.

This clone was picked up a small number of times. The V and J genes are TRBV4-3 and TRBJ1-1; D unclear. V lost 1 base and J 0 bases, leaving 9 bases between the germline ends. The CDR3 is made up of 15 amino acids. CDR1 LGHNA and CDR2 YSLEER come from the germline V gene. The CDR3 reads CASSQVASMNTEAFF. CDR3 nucleotide sequence: TGCGCCAGCAGCCAAGTCGCGAGCATGAACACTGAAGCTTTCTTT.

V and J are TRBV7-2 and TRBJ2-3, with 10 bases fitting TRBD2. Germline CDR1 reads SGHTA; CDR2 reads FQGNSA. With V trimmed by 4 bases and J by 3 bases, 4 bases remained unmatched. The CDR3 contains 15 residues. The CDR3 sequence is CASSWTSGSTDTQYF. The CDR3 DNA reads as TGTGCCAGCAGCTGGACTAGCGGTAGTACAGATACGCAGTATTTT. Full variable domain (remainder filled in from reference TRBV7-2 and TRBJ2-3): GAGVSQSPSNKVTEKGKDVELRCDPISGHTALYWYRQSLGQGLEFLIYFQGNSAPDKSGLPSDRFSAERTGGSVSTLTIQRTQQEDSAVYLCASSWTSGSTDTQYFGPGTRLTVL.

The V gene is TRBV4-1, the J gene TRBJ1-5; the D gene is possibly TRBD1 (6 bases). Germline-derived CDR1 and CDR2 are MGHRA and YSYEKL. V lost 11 bases to trimming and J lost 0 bases, with 17 bases between them. The CDR3 spans 15 residues. The CDR3, as DNA: TGCGCCTCGAACCGGGACACAAATAGCAATCAGCCCCAGCATTTT. Translated, it gives CASNRDTNSNQPQHF.

This clone occurred a few times. V is TRBV13 and J is TRBJ2-1; the D is unclear. Trimming cost V 0 bases and J 9 bases, with 6 bases left between them. Germline values: CDR1 PRHDT, CDR2 FYEKMQ (reference sequence). The CDR3 totals 12 residues. The CDR3 loop is CASSLGGPEQFF. DNA of the CDR3: TGTGCCAGCAGCTTAGGGGGCCCTGAGCAGTTCTTC. Combining the CDR3 with reference TRBV13 and TRBJ2-1 gives the whole variable domain AAGVIQSPRHLIKEKRETATLKCYPIPRHDTVYWYQQGPGQDPQFLISFYEKMQSDKGSIPDRFSAQQFSDYHSELNMSSLELGDSALYFCASSLGGPEQFFGPGTRLTVL.

This clone showed up just a few times. The V call is TRBV28, the J call TRBJ2-5; tentative D call: TRBD1 (6 bases). Germline-derived CDR1 and CDR2 are MDHEN and SYDVKM. The CDR3 contains 16 residues. Trimming shortened V by 6 bases and J by 1 base, and 18 bases separated the two germline ends. The CDR3 sequence is CASRDTGLGVQETQYF. The CDR3 DNA follows: TGTGCCAGCAGAGACACAGGGCTCGGCGTCCAAGAGACCCAGTACTTC.

This chain joins TRBV4-3 and TRBJ2-7, with 9 positions matching TRBD2. The germline V gene has CDR1 LGHNA and CDR2 YSLEER. The CDR3 is 16 residues long. V was clipped by 3 bases and J by 1 base; unmatched bases: 7. The CDR3 region has the DNA TGCGCCAGCAGCCAGTTTCTTGCGGGGGGGTCCTACGAGCAGTACTTC. Its translation: CASSQFLAGGSYEQYF.

The chain has TRBV5-1 and TRBJ1-1; TRBD1 matches 7 bases. The CDR3 is 14 residues long. The germline V gene has CDR1 SGHRS and CDR2 YFSETQ. The V segment lost 5 bases and the J segment 8 bases; nucleotides outside the gene matches: 12. Here the CDR3 DNA reads TGCGCCAGCAGTAGCCGGGACAGCCACTCCGAAGCTTTCTTT. It translates to CASSSRDSHSEAFF.

The chain combines TRBV9 with TRBJ2-1; 15 nucleotides align to TRBD2. CDR3 length: 16 residues. CDR1 SGDLS and CDR2 YYNGEE come from the germline V gene. V dropped 4 bases and J dropped 7; count of bases not matched to a gene: 6. The CDR3 loop reads CASSLEGLAGGNEQFF. The CDR3 nucleotides are TGTGCCAGCAGCTTAGAGGGACTAGCGGGGGGTAATGAGCAGTTCTTC. The full variable domain, rest sourced from reference TRBV9 and TRBJ2-1, is DSGVTQTPKHLITATGQRVTLRCSPRSGDLSVYWYQQSLDQGLQFLIQYYNGEERAKGNILERFSAQQFPDLHSELNLSSLELGDSALYFCASSLEGLAGGNEQFFGPGTRLTVL.

This chain connects TRBV7-2 to TRBJ2-7, with TRBD2 matching over 11 bases. CDR1 is SGHTA and CDR2 is FQGNSA in the germline V gene. There are 17 residues in the CDR3. With 4 bases clipped from V and 2 bases from J, the junction kept 10 bases outside the gene matches. CDR3 sequence reads: CASSYRVAGGTAYEQYF. As DNA, the CDR3 is TGTGCCAGCAGCTACAGGGTAGCGGGGGGGACCGCCTACGAGCAGTACTTC.

For the CDR3, the DNA is TGTGCTAGTGGTTTGCTAACAACGGGGGTTAGCTCCTACAATGAGCAGTTCTTC. It is translated as CASGLLTTGVSSYNEQFF. The chain joins TRBV12-5 to TRBJ2-1; D may be TRBD2 (6 bases). The CDR3 sequence is 18 residues long. Germline values: CDR1 LGHNT, CDR2 FRNRAP. V lost 2 bases and J lost 0, with 17 bases in between.

The V and J genes are TRBV5-1 and TRBJ2-5; perhaps TRBD2 as D (7 bases). Germline V CDR1 and CDR2: SGHRS, YFSETQ. V lost 6 bases and J lost 5, with 17 bases in between. The CDR3 totals 14 residues. CDR3: CASTPGGGRETQYF. The CDR3 region has the DNA TGCGCCAGCACTCCTGGGGGGGGCCGGGAGACCCAGTACTTC.

This clone was detected only a few times. The V call is TRBV19, the J call TRBJ1-5; the D is unclear. This CDR3 spans 14 amino acids. CDR1 LNHDA and CDR2 SQIVND come from the germline V gene (reference sequence). The germline V and J ends were trimmed by 7 bases and 3 bases, with 13 bases remaining between them. Written as DNA, the CDR3 is TGTGCCAGTAAGCGGCCCCAATTCAATCAGCCCCAGCATTTT. Translated, it gives CASKRPQFNQPQHF.

V usage is TRBV9 and J usage is TRBJ2-3; D gene ambiguous. Germline V gives CDR1 SGDLS, CDR2 YYNGEE. Trimming removed 0 bases at V and 6 bases at J, with 11 bases between. The CDR3 has 14 residues. CDR3 coding DNA: TGTGCCAGCAGCGTAGCACTGTTCGTCGATACGCAGTATTTT. Translating gives CASSVALFVDTQYF.

This clone showed up just a few times. The chain carries TRBV29-1 and TRBJ1-2; 8 bases fit TRBD1. Germline CDR1 reads SQVTM; CDR2 reads ANQGSEA. This CDR3 contains 11 residues. The V and J ends lost 4 bases and 9 bases, in that order; junction bases with no gene match: 4. CDR3 coding DNA: TGCAGCGTTGGACAGGGGAGGAGCTACACCTTC. Translating it yields CSVGQGRSYTF.

This clone showed up just a few times. The V and J genes are TRBV9 and TRBJ2-2; D remains ambiguous. The germline CDR1 and CDR2 sequences are SGDLS and YYNGEE. Trimming shortened V by 0 bases and J by 5 bases, and 11 bases separated the two germline ends. CDR3 length equals 15 residues. The CDR3 spells CASSVASPGTGELFF. CDR3 sequence (DNA): TGTGCCAGCAGCGTAGCGTCTCCAGGTACCGGGGAGCTGTTTTTT. Full variable domain (rest looked up from reference TRBV9 and TRBJ2-2): DSGVTQTPKHLITATGQRVTLRCSPRSGDLSVYWYQQSLDQGLQFLIQYYNGEERAKGNILERFSAQQFPDLHSELNLSSLELGDSALYFCASSVASPGTGELFFGEGSRLTVL.

The CDR3, as DNA: TGTGCCAGCGCTCTTACCGGGAACCAAGAGACCCAGTACTTC. Translated, it gives CASALTGNQETQYF. V gene TRBV27 combines with J gene TRBJ2-5; the D gene is possibly TRBD2 (5 bases). This CDR3 region has 14 residues. The V gene's germline CDR1 is MNHEY and CDR2 SMNVEV (reference sequence). V was trimmed by 8 bases and J by 0 bases, leaving 13 bases between them.

The chain joins TRBV5-8 to TRBJ2-7; no firm D call. Germline V gives CDR1 SGHTS, CDR2 YDEGEE. The V gene lost 6 bases and the J gene lost 12 bases, with 22 bases spanning the gap. The CDR3 length is 13 residues. The CDR3 DNA is TGTGCCAGCATCCAATGTTACCCGATCTCAGGGTACTTC. Encoded protein: CASIQCYPISGYF.

This clone has only a few counts. The V call is TRBV10-1, the J call TRBJ2-7; D remains unclear. CDR3 length equals 13 residues. CDR1 is WNHNN and CDR2 is SYGVQD in the germline V gene (reference sequence). Trimming stripped 5 bases from V and 3 bases from J, with 11 bases between. As DNA, the CDR3 is TGCGCCAGCAGTAGGTCCGGAGACTACGAGCAGTACTTC. Its protein product is CASSRSGDYEQYF.

This chain uses TRBV6-6 with TRBJ2-3, with D maybe TRBD2 (5 bases). The CDR3 spans 13 residues. V lost 4 bases and J lost 3, with 8 bases in between. Germline-derived CDR1 and CDR2 are MNHNY and SVGAGI (reference sequence). CDR3 sequence: CASSSPGTDTQYF. The DNA of the CDR3 is TGTGCCAGCAGTTCCCCGGGGACAGATACGCAGTATTTT.

The V call is TRBV5-1, the J call TRBJ2-1, with D perhaps TRBD2 (7 bases). There are 15 residues in the CDR3. Per the germline V gene, CDR1 is SGHRS and CDR2 is YFSETQ. V was shortened by 0 bases and J by 5 bases, with 12 bases between the two germline ends. CDR3 sequence reads: CASSLVGRGHNEQFF. CDR3 sequence (DNA): TGCGCCAGCAGCTTGGTAGGGCGGGGGCACAATGAGCAGTTCTTC.

This clone has more than one count but fewer than ten. The genes are TRBV5-1 and TRBJ1-3, with a tentative D call TRBD1 (6 bases). V was clipped by 3 bases and J by 6 bases, with 16 bases between them. Germline CDR1 reads SGHRS; CDR2 reads YFSETQ. The CDR3 extends over 15 amino acids. For the CDR3, the DNA is TGCGCCAGCAGCTCAACAACAGGGTCCGAAAACACCATATATTTT. Its translation is CASSSTTGSENTIYF.

This chain uses TRBV15 with TRBJ2-6; TRBD2 aligns across 7 bases. There are 17 residues in the CDR3. Trimming took 6 bases from V and 2 from J; bases not matched to a gene: 10. Germline CDR1 LNHNV, CDR2 YYDKDF (reference sequence). CDR3 protein: CATRELGGETGANVLTF. CDR3 coding DNA: TGTGCCACCAGGGAACTGGGGGGGGAGACTGGGGCCAACGTCCTGACTTTC.

The chain is built from TRBV5-1 and TRBJ1-1; the D gene is possibly TRBD1 (5 bases). The CDR3 contains 14 residues. The germline CDR1 and CDR2 sequences are SGHRS and YFSETQ. Trimming left V 3 bases short and J 5 bases short, with 14 bases between. The CDR3 nucleotides read TGCGCCAGCAGCTCGGCCGGGGGGAGGACTGAAGCTTTCTTT. Residues: CASSSAGGRTEAFF.

Only a few counts were recorded for this clone. The chain employs TRBV15 and TRBJ2-7; no clear D. The CDR3 has 15 amino acids. Trimming took off 6 bases at V and 0 bases at J, with 15 bases between the two ends. The germline V gene encodes CDR1 LNHNV and CDR2 YYDKDF (reference sequence). This CDR3 reads CATRLAPSGSYEQYF. The CDR3 coding sequence is TGTGCCACCAGACTGGCGCCTTCGGGCTCCTACGAGCAGTACTTC. Full variable domain (outside the CDR3, taken from reference TRBV15 and TRBJ2-7): DAMVIQNPRYQVTQFGKPVTLSCSQTLNHNVMYWYQQKSSQAPKLLFHYYDKDFNNEADTPDNFQSRRPNTSFCFLDIRSPGLGDTAMYLCATRLAPSGSYEQYFGPGTRLTVT.

This sequence joins TRBV5-1 and TRBJ2-7, with 9 nucleotides matching TRBD1. The V segment lost 5 bases and the J segment 6 bases; nucleotides outside the gene matches: 9. The germline V gene has CDR1 SGHRS and CDR2 YFSETQ. This CDR3 has 14 amino acids. CDR3 loop: CASRPRDRVSEQYF. The CDR3, as DNA: TGCGCCAGCAGACCCCGGGACAGGGTCTCCGAGCAGTACTTC.

This clone was picked up a small number of times. The chain links TRBV19 to TRBJ2-2; 8 bases align to TRBD1. The germline V gene has CDR1 LNHDA and CDR2 SQIVND (reference sequence). CDR3 length: 15 residues. The V and J ends lost 4 bases and 4 bases, in that order; junction bases with no gene match: 5. The CDR3 region is CASSSRGRSTGELFF. The CDR3 bases are TGTGCCAGTAGTAGCAGGGGGCGAAGCACCGGGGAGCTGTTTTTT.

This clone was counted only a few times. The genes are TRBV18 and TRBJ2-6; D is ambiguous. In germline, CDR1 is KGHSH, CDR2 LQKENI. This CDR3 comprises 13 residues. Deletions cut 7 bases from V and 1 base from J, with 5 bases between. CDR3 amino acids: CASFLSGANVLTF. The CDR3 DNA follows: TGTGCCAGCTTCTTGTCTGGGGCCAACGTCCTGACTTTC.